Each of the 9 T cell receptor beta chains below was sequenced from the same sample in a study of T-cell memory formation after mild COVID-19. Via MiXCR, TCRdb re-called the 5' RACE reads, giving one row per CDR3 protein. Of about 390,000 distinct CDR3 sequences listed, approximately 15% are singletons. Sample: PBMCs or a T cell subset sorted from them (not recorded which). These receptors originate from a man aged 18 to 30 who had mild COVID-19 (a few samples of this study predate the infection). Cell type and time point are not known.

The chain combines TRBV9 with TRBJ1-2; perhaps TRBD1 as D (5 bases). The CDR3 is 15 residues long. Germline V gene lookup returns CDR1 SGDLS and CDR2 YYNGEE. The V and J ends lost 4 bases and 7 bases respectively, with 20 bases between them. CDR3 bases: TGTGCCAGCAGCCGGGGGGTGGGTCCTTTTGTTGGCTACACCTTC. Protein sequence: CASSRGVGPFVGYTF.

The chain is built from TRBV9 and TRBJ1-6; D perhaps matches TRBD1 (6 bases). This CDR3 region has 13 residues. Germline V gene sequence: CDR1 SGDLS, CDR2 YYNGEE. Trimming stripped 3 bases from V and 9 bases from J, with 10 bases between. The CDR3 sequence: CASSEGGGSPLHF. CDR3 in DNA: TGTGCCAGCAGCGAAGGGGGGGGTTCACCCCTCCACTTT.

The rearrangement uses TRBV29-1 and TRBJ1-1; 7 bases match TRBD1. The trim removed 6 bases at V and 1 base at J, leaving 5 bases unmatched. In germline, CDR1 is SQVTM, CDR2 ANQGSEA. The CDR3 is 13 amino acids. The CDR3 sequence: CSVTSGGNTEAFF. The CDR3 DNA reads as TGCAGCGTCACGTCAGGGGGGAACACTGAAGCTTTCTTT.

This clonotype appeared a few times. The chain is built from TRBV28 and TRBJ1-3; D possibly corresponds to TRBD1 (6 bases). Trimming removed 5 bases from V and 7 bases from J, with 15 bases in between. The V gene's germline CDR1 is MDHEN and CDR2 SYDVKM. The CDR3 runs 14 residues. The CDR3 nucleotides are TGTGCCAGCAGTAGCGGACAGATTCGCAACACCATATATTTT. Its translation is CASSSGQIRNTIYF.

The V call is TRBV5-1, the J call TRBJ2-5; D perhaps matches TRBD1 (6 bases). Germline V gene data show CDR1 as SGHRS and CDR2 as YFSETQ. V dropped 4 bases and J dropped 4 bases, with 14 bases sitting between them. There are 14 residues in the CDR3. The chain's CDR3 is CASSPDRGGETQYF. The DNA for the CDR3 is TGCGCCAGCAGCCCGGACAGAGGGGGAGAGACCCAGTACTTC.

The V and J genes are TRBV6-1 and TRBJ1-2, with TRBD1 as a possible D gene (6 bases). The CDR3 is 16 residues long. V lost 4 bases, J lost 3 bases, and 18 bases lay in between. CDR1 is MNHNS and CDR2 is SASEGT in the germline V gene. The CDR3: CASSGISEGVDYGYTF. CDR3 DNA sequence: TGTGCCAGCAGTGGAATTTCGGAGGGGGTCGACTATGGCTACACCTTC.

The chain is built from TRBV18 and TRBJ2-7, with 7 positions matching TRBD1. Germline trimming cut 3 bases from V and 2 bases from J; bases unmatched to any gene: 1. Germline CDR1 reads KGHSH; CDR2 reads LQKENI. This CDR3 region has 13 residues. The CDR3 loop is CASSPQGAYEQYF. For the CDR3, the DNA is TGTGCCAGCTCACCCCAGGGGGCCTACGAGCAGTACTTC.

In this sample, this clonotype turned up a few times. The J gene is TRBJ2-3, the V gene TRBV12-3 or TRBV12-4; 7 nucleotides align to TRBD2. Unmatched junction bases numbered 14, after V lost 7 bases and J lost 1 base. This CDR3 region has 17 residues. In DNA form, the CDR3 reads TGTGCCAGCATGAGGGGAGCGGGGCTAGCGGGCACAGATACGCAGTATTTT. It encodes CASMRGAGLAGTDTQYF.

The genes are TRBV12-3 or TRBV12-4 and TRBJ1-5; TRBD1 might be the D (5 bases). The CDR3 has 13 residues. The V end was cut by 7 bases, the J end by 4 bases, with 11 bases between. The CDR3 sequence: CASTLQENQPQHF. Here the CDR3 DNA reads TGTGCCAGCACCCTACAGGAAAATCAGCCCCAGCATTTT.